This T cell receptor (beta chain) was found in a study of T cell responses to AZD1222 COVID-19 vaccine. Clones were read by immunoSEQ multiplex PCR, and TCRdb kept only the in-frame ones, dropping some. Of roughly 93,000 clones listed, approximately 83% are singletons. The material was peripheral blood, obtained on day 0 of AZD1222 vaccination. The source of this sequence is an adult in good health.

DNA of the CDR3: TGCGCCAGCAGCCCCGGGACACTTAACTCCTACGAGCAGTACTTC. Its translation is CASSPGTLNSYEQYF. V and J are TRBV5-1 and TRBJ2-7; perhaps TRBD1 as D (6 bases). Germline V gene sequence: CDR1 SGHRS, CDR2 YFSETQ. V gave up 4 bases and J gave up 0 bases, with 14 bases separating them. The CDR3 runs 15 residues. The full variable domain, its missing parts supplied by reference TRBV5-1 and TRBJ2-7, is KAGVTQTPRYLIKTRGQQVTLSCSPISGHRSVSWYQQTPGQGLQFLFEYFSETQRNKGNFPGRFSGRQFSNSRSEMNVSTLELGDSALYLCASSPGTLNSYEQYFGPGTRLTVT.